This entry features one T cell receptor (beta chain) sequence. The antigen is not known. This entry belongs to a study of post-analysis software for immune sequencing data. TCR beta cDNA libraries included unique molecular identifiers. Each batch of about 0.95 to 11 million T cells produced hundreds of thousands of cDNA molecules. TCRdb ran MiXCR on the PCR reads and lists one entry per CDR3 protein. The table includes roughly 800,000 distinct CDR3 sequences, roughly 50% detected once. V shed 0 bases and J shed 2 bases, with 15 bases lying between them. The germline CDR1 and CDR2 sequences are SGHRS and YFSETQ. The CDR3 is made up of 16 amino acids. Study conclusions and caveats: The F measure placed samples prepared in the same batch into strongly shared clusters. In patients, about five TRBV segments were more frequent than in controls, with TRBV5-6, TRBV5-1 and TRBV20-1 among them.

Sequencing input: blood. The source is a girl aged 10 to 17 with multiple sclerosis. J is TRBJ2-7 and V is TRBV5-1, with D unresolved. CDR3 DNA: TGCGCCAGCAGCTTGGGTGGTTTGCAGGATGCCTACGAGCAGTACTTC. Its protein is CASSLGGLQDAYEQYF. Drawing the rest from reference TRBV5-1 and TRBJ2-7, the complete variable domain is KAGVTQTPRYLIKTRGQQVTLSCSPISGHRSVSWYQQTPGQGLQFLFEYFSETQRNKGNFPGRFSGRQFSNSRSEMNVSTLELGDSALYLCASSLGGLQDAYEQYFGPGTRLTVT.